The clone carrying this T cell receptor beta chain was counted a few times. As yet, its antigen is unknown. The data stem from a study of shared clonotypes between healthy human individuals. Trimming pared 5 bases from V and 4 bases from J, leaving 9 bases between. The germline CDR1 and CDR2 sequences are SQVTM and ANQGSEA. The CDR3 runs to 11 residues. Sequencing was at deep level. Clones were sequenced by immunoSEQ multiplex PCR, and TCRdb holds only the in-frame ones, with some missing. The sample contains nearly 1 million clones, 60% to 85% of which appear only once. Study findings and constraints: The authors sampled blood alone, and tissue repertoires likely differ. Few donors restricted represented genetic and exposure-history diversity. It was anticipated that sequencing depth would influence how many clonotypes donors shared.

This clonotype originated in a man younger than 35 in good health. Sequenced input: memory CD4+ T cells sorted from blood. Subset in this sample: CD45RA-negative fraction. This sequence joins TRBV29-1 and TRBJ2-7; TRBD1 might be the D (6 bases). The CDR3 loop is CSVYGQYEQYF. DNA of the CDR3: TGCAGCGTTTACGGACAGTACGAGCAGTACTTC.